Listed below are T cell receptor beta chains from one sample, sequenced in a study of T-cell reconstitution after alpha-beta-depleted transplantation in children. TCRdb re-analysed the PCR reads in MiXCR, keeping a single row per CDR3 protein. The table includes over 200,000 distinct CDR3 sequences, roughly 11% detected once. The sequences come from PBMCs, collected before TCRalphabeta/CD19-depleted stem cell transplant. These receptors were collected from a child younger than two with acute myeloid leukemia, due to receive a stem cell transplant. Each CDR3 is given without its conserved first and last residue.

v_call: TRBV20-1
j_call: TRBJ2-7
cdr3_aa: SARVAHAYEQY

v_call: TRBV7-2
j_call: TRBJ2-3
cdr3_aa: ASSIKAGGSTDTQY

v_call: TRBV7-2
j_call: TRBJ2-6
cdr3_aa: DSSLSLSGANVLT

v_call: TRBV7-7
j_call: TRBJ2-2
cdr3_aa: ASSLATGGWNTRELF

v_call: TRBV29-1
j_call: TRBJ2-5
cdr3_aa: SVAGTDQETQY

v_call: TRBV7-2
j_call: TRBJ2-1
cdr3_aa: ASSFSGTSGGRTEQF

v_call: TRBV7-3
j_call: TRBJ2-1
cdr3_aa: ASSLMREGEQF

v_call: TRBV14
j_call: TRBJ1-6
cdr3_aa: ASSHSALVQHNSPLH

v_call: TRBV20-1
j_call: TRBJ2-5
cdr3_aa: SCARLGGETQY

v_call: TRBV25-1
j_call: TRBJ2-2
cdr3_aa: ASSESLAGAGELF

v_call: TRBV30
j_call: TRBJ2-7
cdr3_aa: AWSVLTLTYEQY

v_call: TRBV20-1
j_call: TRBJ1-5
cdr3_aa: SARTRPLQPQH

v_call: TRBV18
j_call: TRBJ2-3
cdr3_aa: ASSPVSGRGDTQY

v_call: TRBV5-1
j_call: TRBJ2-7
cdr3_aa: ASSLRAGRDYEQY

v_call: TRBV20-1
j_call: TRBJ1-5
cdr3_aa: SASDRTAPNQPQH

v_call: TRBV7-6
j_call: TRBJ1-4
cdr3_aa: ASSPLPPTAPNEKLF

v_call: TRBV12-3/TRBV12-4
j_call: TRBJ1-5
cdr3_aa: ASSIRMAFVGQPQH

v_call: TRBV5-1
j_call: TRBJ2-2
cdr3_aa: ASRGQTSNTGELF

v_call: TRBV27
j_call: TRBJ2-3
cdr3_aa: ASSQQGRTDTQY

v_call: TRBV12-3/TRBV12-4
j_call: TRBJ2-3
cdr3_aa: ASSAGNTDTQY

v_call: TRBV5-1
j_call: TRBJ2-7
cdr3_aa: ASSSDVLCEQY

v_call: TRBV7-6
j_call: TRBJ2-3
cdr3_aa: ASSSLAGTDTQY

v_call: TRBV7-6
j_call: TRBJ1-1
cdr3_aa: ASSPRGGTEAF

v_call: TRBV5-1
j_call: TRBJ1-6
cdr3_aa: ASSWTGGRSPLH

v_call: TRBV7-7
j_call: TRBJ2-2
cdr3_aa: ASSPSGRGTGELF

v_call: TRBV5-5
j_call: TRBJ1-2
cdr3_aa: ASSLDRSNYGYT

v_call: TRBV27
j_call: TRBJ1-6
cdr3_aa: ASSSGTGRNSPLH

v_call: TRBV5-1
j_call: TRBJ1-1
cdr3_aa: ASSFTGGGSTEAF

v_call: TRBV9
j_call: TRBJ2-1
cdr3_aa: ASSVGWDRSFNEQF

v_call: TRBV5-1
j_call: TRBJ1-3
cdr3_aa: ASSSGTSPGNTIY

v_call: TRBV6-6
j_call: TRBJ1-2
cdr3_aa: ASSYDNYGYT

v_call: TRBV28
j_call: TRBJ2-2
cdr3_aa: ASSFYRSGELF

v_call: TRBV10-3
j_call: TRBJ2-7
cdr3_aa: AIKPAGTSGYEQY

v_call: TRBV5-1
j_call: TRBJ2-3
cdr3_aa: ASSLWDTDTQY

v_call: TRBV9
j_call: TRBJ2-7
cdr3_aa: ASSADPVSYEQY

v_call: TRBV7-2
j_call: TRBJ2-5
cdr3_aa: ASSWQVKETQY

v_call: TRBV5-1
j_call: TRBJ1-1
cdr3_aa: AVRWGEAF

v_call: TRBV5-5
j_call: TRBJ1-5
cdr3_aa: ASSQGGQNNQPQH

v_call: TRBV11-2
j_call: TRBJ2-3
cdr3_aa: ASSLRLRTDTQY

v_call: TRBV18
j_call: TRBJ1-2
cdr3_aa: ASSPGLEIYGYT

v_call: TRBV12-3/TRBV12-4
j_call: TRBJ2-2
cdr3_aa: ASSPSGVADHYTGELF

v_call: TRBV11-2
j_call: TRBJ2-7
cdr3_aa: VSSLWGDEQY

v_call: TRBV4-1
j_call: TRBJ1-6
cdr3_aa: ASSQRGMDNSPLH

v_call: TRBV5-1
j_call: TRBJ1-3
cdr3_aa: ASSLARRQGSAGNTIY

v_call: TRBV4-2
j_call: TRBJ1-6
cdr3_aa: ASSQGGASYNSPLH

v_call: TRBV11-2
j_call: TRBJ2-2
cdr3_aa: ASSLGLGSGVTGELF

v_call: TRBV6-1
j_call: TRBJ2-1
cdr3_aa: ASSEKRVAAYNEQF

v_call: TRBV12-3/TRBV12-4
j_call: TRBJ2-1
cdr3_aa: ASSSGGGAAPKQF

v_call: TRBV10-3
j_call: TRBJ2-7
cdr3_aa: AISGDVTYEQY

v_call: TRBV20-1
j_call: TRBJ1-2
cdr3_aa: SAPLSGGDGYT